This TCR beta chain was recorded in a study of blood T cell repertoires in COVID-19. In the study overall: The study drew acute and convalescent COVID-19 samples from the United States, Italy and Spain. PBMCs, B-cell-depleted T cells, or T cells provided the cDNA or gDNA that made up the material.

This CDR3 has 14 amino acids. Trimming stripped 4 bases from V and 7 bases from J, with 14 bases between. The germline gives CDR1 SGHRS, CDR2 YFSETQ. One Seattle source followed patients from active infection through their disease course. Per the original methods: Reference gene primer amplification in the assay estimated nucleated cell counts. Here immunoSEQ multiplex PCR was the method, and the copy in TCRdb shows in-frame clones only, minus some. Clone size and the V and J calls come from that table; the DNA yielded D and trimming. The table shows around 260,000 clones, with around 85% occurring only once.

The TCR sequence derives from a human donor with COVID-19, enrolled during active disease. The donor label of this sample is uncertain. J is TRBJ1-4 and V is TRBV5-1, with unresolved D. Sequences were obtained from peripheral blood. CDR3 DNA sequence: TGCGCCAGCAGCCTGGGTCGGGGAAGTGAAAAACTGTTTTTT. Translation: CASSLGRGSEKLFF. The full variable domain, rest sourced from reference TRBV5-1 and TRBJ1-4, is KAGVTQTPRYLIKTRGQQVTLSCSPISGHRSVSWYQQTPGQGLQFLFEYFSETQRNKGNFPGRFSGRQFSNSRSEMNVSTLELGDSALYLCASSLGRGSEKLFFGSGTQLSVL.